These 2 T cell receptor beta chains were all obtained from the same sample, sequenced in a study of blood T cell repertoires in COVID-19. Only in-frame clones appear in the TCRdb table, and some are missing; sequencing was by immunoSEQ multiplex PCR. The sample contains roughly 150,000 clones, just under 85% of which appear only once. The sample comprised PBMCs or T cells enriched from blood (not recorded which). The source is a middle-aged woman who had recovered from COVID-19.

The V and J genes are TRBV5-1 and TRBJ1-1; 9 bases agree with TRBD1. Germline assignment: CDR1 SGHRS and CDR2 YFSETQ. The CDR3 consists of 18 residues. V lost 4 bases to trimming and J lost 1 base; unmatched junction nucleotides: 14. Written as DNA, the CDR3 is TGCGCCAGCAGCGTATCCGGGACAGGGCTGGTTGAGAACACTGAAGCTTTCTTT. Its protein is CASSVSGTGLVENTEAFF. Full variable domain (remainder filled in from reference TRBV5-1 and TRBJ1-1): KAGVTQTPRYLIKTRGQQVTLSCSPISGHRSVSWYQQTPGQGLQFLFEYFSETQRNKGNFPGRFSGRQFSNSRSEMNVSTLELGDSALYLCASSVSGTGLVENTEAFFGQGTRLTVV.

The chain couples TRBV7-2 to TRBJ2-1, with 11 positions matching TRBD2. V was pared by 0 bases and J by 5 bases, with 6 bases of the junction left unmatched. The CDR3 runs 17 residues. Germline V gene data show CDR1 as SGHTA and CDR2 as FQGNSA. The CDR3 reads CASSLARGTSGDNEQFF. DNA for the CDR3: TGTGCCAGCAGCTTAGCTAGAGGGACTAGCGGTGACAATGAGCAGTTCTTC.